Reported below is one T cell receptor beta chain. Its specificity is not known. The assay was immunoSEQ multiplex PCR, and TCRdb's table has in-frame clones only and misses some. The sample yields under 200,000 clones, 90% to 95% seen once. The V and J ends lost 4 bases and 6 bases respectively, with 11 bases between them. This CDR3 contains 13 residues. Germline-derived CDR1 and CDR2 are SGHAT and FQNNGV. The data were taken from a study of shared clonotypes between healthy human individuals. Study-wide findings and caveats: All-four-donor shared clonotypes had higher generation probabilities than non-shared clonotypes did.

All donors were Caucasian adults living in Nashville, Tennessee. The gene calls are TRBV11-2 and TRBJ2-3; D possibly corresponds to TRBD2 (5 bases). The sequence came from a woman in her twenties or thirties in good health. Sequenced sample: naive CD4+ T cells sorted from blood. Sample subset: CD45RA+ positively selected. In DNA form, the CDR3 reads TGTGCCAGCAGCTATACTAGTTTCGATACGCAGTATTTT. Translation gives CASSYTSFDTQYF.